This record concerns one TCR beta chain sequence. This entry comes from a study of response to subunit inactivated influenza vaccine. TCRdb reanalysed the RT-PCR reads using MiXCR and keeps one entry per CDR3 protein. The sample shows about 570,000 distinct CDR3 sequences, roughly 10% of them seen only once. This CDR3 contains 13 residues. The V gene's germline CDR1 is SQVTM and CDR2 ANQGSEA. Trimming left V 4 bases short and J 7 bases short, with 16 bases between. These data are also associated with another study on T cells expressing NK-cell markers. According to that study: TCR beta libraries carry UMIs added by 5'RACE template switching. Underlying the TCR beta repertoires were sorted CD3+CD56+NKG2C+, CD3+CD56+NKG2C- and CD3+CD56-NKG2C+ T cells. Just one sequenced donor of eight was HCMV-seronegative, while seven were seropositive.

The V and J genes are TRBV29-1 and TRBJ1-2; D may be TRBD1 (5 bases). The sequences come from PBMCs from blood, collected on the day of vaccination. The sequence came from a man aged 50-60 years who received an inactivated influenza vaccine. The CDR3, as DNA: TGCAGCGTTGTCCCGGGACCAGGTGGTGGCTACACCTTC. This translates into CSVVPGPGGGYTF.